This T cell receptor beta chain was sequenced during a study of PD-L1 blockade in urothelial cancer. Indicated time point: peripheral blood 6 weeks after treatment start. Germline values: CDR1 LNHDA, CDR2 SQIVND (reference sequence). Unmatched junction bases numbered 10, after V lost 10 bases and J lost 9 bases. The CDR3 covers 13 residues. This clone appeared a few times. The assay was immunoSEQ multiplex PCR, and TCRdb's table has in-frame clones only and misses some. The sample comprises 80,000 to 95,000 clones, 83% of which are singletons, and over 7.5% rests with the top ten. Sequencing was performed on PBMCs, taken around atezolizumab (anti-PD-L1) treatment. The receptor was derived from a man aged 65-85 years with urothelial cancer. The chain employs TRBV19 and TRBJ2-1; TRBD2 agrees at 9 bases. The CDR3 coding sequence is TGTGCCACCGCTCGGCGGGAGGGAGGTGAGCAGTTCTTC. Its protein is CATARREGGEQFF. Using reference TRBV19 and TRBJ2-1 for the parts outside the CDR3, the full variable domain is DGGITQSPKYLFRKEGQNVTLSCEQNLNHDAMYWYRQDPGQGLRLIYYSQIVNDFQKGDIAEGYSVSREKKESFPLTVTSAQKNPTAFYLCATARREGGEQFFGPGTRLTVL.